Listed below are T cell receptor beta chains from one sample, sequenced in a study of cytomegalovirus exposure and HLA in healthy donors. Sequenced by immunoSEQ multiplex PCR; TCRdb stores in-frame clones only, minus some. In the table there are 200,000 or so clones, around four fifths of which are singletons. The sample was PBMCs. Receptors originate from a middle-aged man in good health and CMV-seronegative. Each CDR3 is given with its conserved first and last residue. The order of the fields is D gene, V gene, CDR3 protein. The D gene is left open where the match is weak.

.,TRBV10-3,CASGERQANYGYTF
.,TRBV6-1,CASSAGGADTEAFF
.,TRBV9,CASEEGTNTGELFF
TRBD2,TRBV29-1,CSVESSGYNEQFF
TRBD2,TRBV28,CASSSPGLAGGTQYF
TRBD2,TRBV5-3,CARSLELAGGPAYEQYF
TRBD2,TRBV5-4,CASSEGLAGATDTQYF
.,TRBV28,CATSGRGPSTGELFF
TRBD2,TRBV5-1,CASSLGGTLGRAPGELFF
.,TRBV7-6,CASSLGQEGYEQYF
.,TRBV7-3,CASSLRAQGDPEQFF
TRBD1,TRBV30,CAWSGGTGNGYTF
.,TRBV9,CASSAGTSSYEQYF
TRBD2,TRBV9,CASSVDPSGSSYNEQFF
TRBD1,TRBV19,CASSPRTGPYEQYF
.,TRBV28,CASGRPSYNEQFF
.,TRBV7-2,CASSFRLAGELFF
.,TRBV28,CASSPGDSTRKPQHF
.,TRBV18,CASSPDRTGQQFF
.,TRBV18,CASSRPVQLNTGELFF
.,TRBV5-6,CASSLGRGRAGQPQHF
TRBD1,TRBV6-6,CASTFGTGVQPQHF
TRBD1,TRBV9,CASRPTGGTEAFF
.,TRBV29-1,CSVEDPRASTDTQYF
.,TRBV28,CASSLVAGSTYEQYF
.,TRBV28,CASSLPERAFF
.,TRBV19,CASSQDRRHTDTQYF
TRBD1,TRBV7-9,CASSLGQGRGYTF
TRBD2,TRBV6-5,CASSYRYGGVYEQYF
.,TRBV5-1,CASSLSGDDTGELFF
.,TRBV6-1,CASSERGEQYF
.,TRBV14,CASSEFVVGELFF
TRBD1,TRBV4-1,CASSQTGGAYNSPLHF
.,TRBV10-2,CASSGGGGTEAFF
TRBD1,TRBV27,CASSTGTGAYEQYF
.,TRBV21-1,CASSKILAKNIQYF
TRBD2,TRBV18,CASSPPGRVPGANVLTF
.,TRBV5-1,CASSLTDITINEQYF
.,TRBV5-1,CASSLTGRTEAFF
.,TRBV2,CASSPAGTHEKLFF
.,TRBV4-1,CASSQGAVEKLFF
.,TRBV29-1,CSVGYNEKLFF
TRBD1,TRBV5-6,CASSGADRGSYEQYF
.,TRBV19,CASSVAIGNTIYF
TRBD1,TRBV6-6,CASKTGTGTYEQYF
.,TRBV9,CASSVVPDTLNGYTF
TRBD1,TRBV5-1,CASSPRRDSLDNEQFF
.,TRBV10-3,CAISDARSYEQYF
TRBD1,TRBV30,CAWSATGGGSPLHF
.,TRBV6-5,CASRVPGSFNQPQHF